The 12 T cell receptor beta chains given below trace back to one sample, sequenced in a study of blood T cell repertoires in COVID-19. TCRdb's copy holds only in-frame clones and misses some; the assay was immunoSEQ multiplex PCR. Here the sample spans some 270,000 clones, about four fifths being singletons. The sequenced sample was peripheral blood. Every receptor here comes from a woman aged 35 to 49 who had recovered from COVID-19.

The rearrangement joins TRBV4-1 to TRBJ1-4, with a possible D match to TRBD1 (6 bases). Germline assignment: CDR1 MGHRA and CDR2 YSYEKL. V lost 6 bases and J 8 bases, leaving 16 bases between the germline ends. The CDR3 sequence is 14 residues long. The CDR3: CASRPYRVGEKLFF. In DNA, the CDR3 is TGCGCCAGCAGACCTTACAGGGTGGGCGAAAAACTGTTTTTT.

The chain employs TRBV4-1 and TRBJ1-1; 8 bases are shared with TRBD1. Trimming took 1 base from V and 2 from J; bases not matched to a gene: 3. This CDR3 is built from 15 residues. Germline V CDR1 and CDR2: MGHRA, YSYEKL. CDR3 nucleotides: TGCGCCAGCAGCCAAGGACAGGGGCCCAACACTGAAGCTTTCTTT. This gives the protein CASSQGQGPNTEAFF.

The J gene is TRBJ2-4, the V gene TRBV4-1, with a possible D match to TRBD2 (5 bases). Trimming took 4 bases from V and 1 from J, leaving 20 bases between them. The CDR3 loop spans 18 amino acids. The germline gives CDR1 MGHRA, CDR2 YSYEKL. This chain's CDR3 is CASSRLPPGVAAKNIQYF. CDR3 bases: TGCGCCAGCAGCCGACTACCCCCTGGGGTTGCGGCCAAAAACATTCAGTACTTC.

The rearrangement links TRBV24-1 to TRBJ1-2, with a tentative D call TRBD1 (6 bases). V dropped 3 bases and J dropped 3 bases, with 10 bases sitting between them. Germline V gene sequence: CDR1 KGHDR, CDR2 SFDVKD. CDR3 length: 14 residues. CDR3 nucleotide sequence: TGTGCCACCAGTGATCCAGGGGCTCACTATGGCTACACCTTC. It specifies CATSDPGAHYGYTF.

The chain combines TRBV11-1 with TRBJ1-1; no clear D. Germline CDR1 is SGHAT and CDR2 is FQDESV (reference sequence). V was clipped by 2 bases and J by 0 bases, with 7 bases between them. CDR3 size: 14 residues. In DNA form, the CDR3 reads TGTGCCAGCAGCTTATCACTCTTGAACACTGAAGCTTTCTTT. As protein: CASSLSLLNTEAFF. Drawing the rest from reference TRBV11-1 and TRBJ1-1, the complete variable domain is EAEVAQSPRYKITEKSQAVAFWCDPISGHATLYWYRQILGQGPELLVQFQDESVVDDSQLPKDRFSAERLKGVDSTLKIQPAELGDSAMYLCASSLSLLNTEAFFGQGTRLTVV.

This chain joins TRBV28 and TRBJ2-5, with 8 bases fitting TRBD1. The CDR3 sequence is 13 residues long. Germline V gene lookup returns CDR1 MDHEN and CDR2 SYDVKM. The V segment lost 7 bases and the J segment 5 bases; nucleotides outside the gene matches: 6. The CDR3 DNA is TGTGCCAGCACCTCAGGGGGCAGGGAGACCCAGTACTTC. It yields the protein CASTSGGRETQYF.

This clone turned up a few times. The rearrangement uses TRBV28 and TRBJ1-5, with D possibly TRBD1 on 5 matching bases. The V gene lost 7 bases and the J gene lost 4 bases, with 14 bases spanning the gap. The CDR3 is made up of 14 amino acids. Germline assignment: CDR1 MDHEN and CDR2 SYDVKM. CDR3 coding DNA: TGTGCCAGCACCAGGGCAAGCCTAAATCAGCCCCAGCATTTT. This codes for CASTRASLNQPQHF.

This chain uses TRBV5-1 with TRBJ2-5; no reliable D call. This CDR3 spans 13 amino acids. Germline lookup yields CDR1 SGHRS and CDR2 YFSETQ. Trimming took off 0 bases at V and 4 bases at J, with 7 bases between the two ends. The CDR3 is CASSLARGETQYF. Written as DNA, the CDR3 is TGCGCCAGCAGCTTGGCCAGAGGAGAGACCCAGTACTTC.

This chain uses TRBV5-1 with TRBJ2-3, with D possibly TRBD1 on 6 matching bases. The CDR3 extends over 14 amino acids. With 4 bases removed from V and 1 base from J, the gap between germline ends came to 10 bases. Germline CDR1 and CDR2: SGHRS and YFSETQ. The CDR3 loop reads CASSRGGGTDTQYF. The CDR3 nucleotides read TGCGCCAGCAGCCGTGGGGGCGGCACAGATACGCAGTATTTT.

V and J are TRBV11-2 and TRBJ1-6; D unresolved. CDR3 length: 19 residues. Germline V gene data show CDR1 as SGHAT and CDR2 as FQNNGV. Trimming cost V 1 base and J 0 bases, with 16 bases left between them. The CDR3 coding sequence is TGTGCCAGCAGCTTAGGAATGTCCGGTTCCCTCTCCTATAATTCACCCCTCCACTTT. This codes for CASSLGMSGSLSYNSPLHF.

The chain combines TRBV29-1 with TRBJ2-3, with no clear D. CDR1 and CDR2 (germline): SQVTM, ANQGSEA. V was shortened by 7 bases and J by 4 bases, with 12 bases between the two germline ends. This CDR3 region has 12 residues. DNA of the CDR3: TGCAGCGCCTCCCTTTATGCAGATACGCAGTATTTT. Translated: CSASLYADTQYF.

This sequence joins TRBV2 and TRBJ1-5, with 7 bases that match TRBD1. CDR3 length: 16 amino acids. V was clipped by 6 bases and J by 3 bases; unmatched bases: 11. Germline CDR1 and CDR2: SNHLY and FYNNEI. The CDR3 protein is CASSQQGLGNNQPQHF. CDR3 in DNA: TGTGCCAGCAGCCAACAGGGGTTAGGAAACAATCAGCCCCAGCATTTT.